This T cell receptor beta chain was recovered during a study of T cells after yellow fever vaccination. Study-wide findings and caveats: Only a minor proportion of clonotypes was detected across both CD4 and CD8 compartments. Booster samples showed a return of most primary-vaccination clones (around 96% CD4, 80% to 90% CD8). It was a weaker secondary response, yet one that peaked faster, at day 5 versus 15.

Each CDR3 protein is one row after TCRdb ran MiXCR on the 5' RACE reads. Altogether hundreds of thousands of distinct CDR3 sequences are present, 10% to 15% being singletons, with the ten largest covering 14% to 15%. This CDR3 is 16 amino acids long. V was pared by 5 bases and J by 7 bases, with 14 bases of the junction left unmatched. Germline assignment: CDR1 SEHNR and CDR2 FQNEAQ (reference sequence). This clonotype was observed a handful of times. Its antigen is unidentified. The clonotype was recovered from a man aged 30 to 39 who received the YFV17D yellow fever vaccine. The rearrangement links TRBV7-9 to TRBJ2-5; 9 bases align to TRBD2. The input for sequencing was PBMCs, taken on the day of the yellow fever booster vaccination. As DNA, the CDR3 is TGTGCCAGCAGCAATCTAGCGGGGAGGCCTCAGGGGACCCAGTACTTC. Its protein product is CASSNLAGRPQGTQYF.